This T cell receptor beta chain stems from a study of neoadjuvant anti-PD-1 for oral cavity cancer (dated by TCRdb to the early 2020s). Looking at the study overall: Before undergoing curative-intent surgical resection, most patients got three to four biweekly nivolumab doses at 3 mg/kg. A fourth nivolumab dose was given around day 43 to patients without progression, and definitive surgical resection was performed in those patients on days 50-56. Responders were defined as patients with complete response, partial response or stable disease by RECIST 1.1; non-responders were defined as patients with progression. There were about a dozen patients in the parent correlative cohort, and the response rate was around 30%. Paper-wide results and their limitations: Higher pretreatment blood TCRbeta clonality and lower post-treatment tumor TCRbeta clonality were correlated with higher pretreatment blood Treg/Th17 ratios. Only a few patients per response group were included in the TCR analyses, and larger cohorts for validation were called for by the authors. After neoadjuvant nivolumab, T cell clonality (Gini index) in PBMCs was significantly higher in non-responders than in responders.

The sample's time point label, in plain terms: before neoadjuvant nivolumab. Patients were newly diagnosed with stage II-IVA oral cavity squamous cell carcinoma and had received no prior systemic or radiation treatment. The cohort consisted of patients with HPV-negative, locally advanced oral cavity squamous cell carcinoma. Peripheral blood mononuclear cells were analyzed directly, without maintenance or expansion in culture. Samples were obtained from a longitudinal correlative study of a single-arm phase II trial of neoadjuvant nivolumab in oral cavity squamous cell carcinoma. Subject-matched pre- and post-treatment PBMCs and tumors from three responders and three non-responders were subjected to genomic DNA-based TCRbeta sequencing. Peripheral blood mononuclear cells were collected before nivolumab treatment and were collected again after treatment, at the time of surgery. The Maxwell RSC DNA from Cells kit was used to extract genomic DNA from PBMCs.

Concerning this clone itself: What this receptor recognizes is not known. No much larger clonotype is one base removed from it; base qualities were not supplied.

For deep sequencing, each PBMC sample was run in six replicates, with libraries mostly built from 400 to 550 ng of input genomic DNA. TCRbeta libraries were prepared with the immunoSEQ hsTCRbeta kit according to the manufacturer's instructions. The finished libraries were brought together in one pool at 3 nM, which was then read using an Illumina NovaSeq 6000 S4 flow cell. Per the authors' processing: The immunoSEQ Analyzer handled quality control and preprocessing of the raw data. The analysis was limited to productive rearrangements, and each clonotype was defined by a unique CDR3 amino acid sequence. Repertoire clonality was estimated as the Gini-Simpson index, which was computed with the R package tcR. Student's t test was used to compare Gini indices, while Pearson correlation assessed associations with tumor size change. TCRdb carries this immuneACCESS record with in-frame sequences only. Its versions omit some clonotypes, under half of them owing to an unresolved V gene in the studies checked, with the rest unexplained. V and J calls plus clone size are reproduced from that table; the DNA served to infer D and trimming. The sample table records approximately 17,000 clones; 72% of these occur just once. Over 2% of the sample is in the top ten clones.

CDR1 and CDR2 were assigned from the germline V gene as MDHEN and SYDVKM. Trimming removed 6 bases from V and 4 bases from J; the gene matches leave 5 bases unexplained. The cysteine opens and the phenylalanine closes a CDR3 of 15 amino acids. The CDR3 DNA has 45 bases and is translated from base 1. The sequence was obtained from a person aged 40-85 years with oral cavity squamous cell carcinoma. The chain links TRBV28 with TRBJ2-1, with 11 central nucleotides matching TRBD2. Sequenced here: PBMCs, sampled before nivolumab (anti-PD-1) treatment. The CDR3 protein is CASRRTSGSYNEQFF. The DNA sequence reads TGTGCCAGCAGACGGACTAGCGGGTCTTACAATGAGCAGTTCTTC.